The clone carrying this T cell receptor beta chain appeared many times. The antigen remains unidentified. The data stem from a study of glioma-infiltrating T cells. Study-wide results and caveats: Non-neoplastic patients had below-expected tissue-blood divergence, while all gliomas exceeded expectation.

Trimming pared 4 bases from V and 0 bases from J, leaving 14 bases between. Germline CDR1 reads SEHNR; CDR2 reads FQNEAQ (reference sequence). CDR3 length: 16 residues. TCR alpha and beta CDR3 regions were amplified from RNA using iRepertoire nested multiplex PCR. MiXCR, applied by TCRdb to the multiplex PCR reads, yields one record per CDR3 protein. The sample holds fewer than 200,000 distinct CDR3 sequences, about 31% seen once. The chain recombines TRBV7-9 with TRBJ2-3; TRBD2 is a possible D gene (5 bases). Source material: glioma tissue, nonneoplastic brain tissue, or PBMCs (not recorded which). This TCR derives from a human donor with low-grade glioma or glioblastoma, undergoing nonglioma brain surgery, or in good health (not recorded which). The CDR3 coding sequence is TGTGCCAGCAGCTCAGCGGCCCAATCTAGCACAGATACGCAGTATTTT. As protein: CASSSAAQSSTDTQYF. Variable domain in full (rest from reference TRBV7-9 and TRBJ2-3): DTGVSQNPRHKITKRGQNVTFRCDPISEHNRLYWYRQTLGQGPEFLTYFQNEAQLEKSRLLSDRFSAERPKGSFSTLEIQRTEQGDSAMYLCASSSAAQSSTDTQYFGPGTRLTVL.